This T cell receptor beta chain was sequenced in a study of blood T cell repertoires in COVID-19. Study-level information: From T cells, B-cell-depleted T cells, or PBMCs came the material, which was cDNA or gDNA.

This CDR3 spans 14 amino acids. Each participant's cohort was designated according to participant-reported clinical history. For recovered donors of Cohort 3, there were two negative PCRs, clearance, or symptom resolution. Original data processing: Reference gene primer amplification gave nucleated cell count estimates. Sequencing was performed with immunoSEQ multiplex PCR; in TCRdb, only in-frame clones are kept and a portion is missing. That table supplies the V and J calls and clone size; D and trimming were determined from the DNA. This table has over 150,000 clones, 88% appearing once. The chain uses TRBV21-1 and TRBJ2-7; TRBD1 was called by the table and not checked on the DNA. TRBV21-1 is a pseudogene. The sequenced material came from PBMCs or T cells enriched from blood (not recorded which). This receptor was obtained from a woman aged 18-29 years who had recovered from COVID-19. For the CDR3, the DNA is TGTGCCACCCCGCCTTGGACAGTCTCCTACGAGCAGTACTTC. Translated: CATPPWTVSYEQYF.